This T cell receptor (beta chain) originates from a study of T cell responses to AZD1222 COVID-19 vaccine. In germline, CDR1 is DFQATT, CDR2 SNEGSKA (reference sequence). The CDR3 covers 10 residues. Deletions cut 7 bases from V and 8 bases from J, with 9 bases between. Libraries were prepared by immunoSEQ multiplex PCR; TCRdb keeps only in-frame clonotypes and omits some of them. This sample has 140,000 or so clones, with 85% to 95% found just once. This material consisted of peripheral blood, taken after recovery from COVID-19. V and J are TRBV20-1 and TRBJ2-1, with D perhaps TRBD2 (6 bases). This TCR was sampled from an adult who had recovered from COVID-19. CDR3 bases: TGCAGTGTTCCTAGCGATGAGCAGTTCTTC. The encoded protein is CSVPSDEQFF.